This passage covers 11 T cell receptor beta chains from one sample sequenced in a study of blood T cell repertoires in COVID-19. Sequencing was performed with immunoSEQ multiplex PCR; in TCRdb, only in-frame clones are kept and a portion is missing. The sample has over 90,000 clones, more than 80% seen once. Sample: peripheral blood. These receptors all stem from an elderly man with COVID-19, enrolled during active disease.

This chain uses TRBV9 with TRBJ2-7; possible D gene TRBD1, 5 bases. This CDR3 region has 15 residues. Trimming removed 3 bases at V and 5 bases at J, with 18 bases between. The V gene's germline CDR1 is SGDLS and CDR2 YYNGEE. The CDR3 DNA reads as TGTGCCAGCAGCGCAGAATTGGCAGGGTCGGACGAGCAGTACTTC. It codes for CASSAELAGSDEQYF. The full variable domain, with the rest looked up from reference TRBV9 and TRBJ2-7, is DSGVTQTPKHLITATGQRVTLRCSPRSGDLSVYWYQQSLDQGLQFLIQYYNGEERAKGNILERFSAQQFPDLHSELNLSSLELGDSALYFCASSAELAGSDEQYFGPGTRLTVT.

The gene calls are TRBV29-1 and TRBJ2-1; TRBD1 agrees at 9 bases. Germline lookup yields CDR1 SQVTM and CDR2 ANQGSEA. The CDR3 extends over 13 amino acids. The V segment lost 3 bases and the J segment 8 bases; nucleotides outside the gene matches: 5. CDR3: CSVDGDRVDEQFF. CDR3 DNA sequence: TGCAGCGTTGACGGGGACAGGGTCGATGAGCAGTTCTTC.

This clone was observed once. This chain's CDR3 is CASSTGVQETQYF. The CDR3 DNA follows: TGTGCCAGCAGCACGGGAGTCCAAGAGACCCAGTACTTC. The gene calls are TRBV9 and TRBJ2-5, with D tentatively TRBD2 (6 bases). Germline V gene sequence: CDR1 SGDLS, CDR2 YYNGEE. This CDR3 comprises 13 residues. With 4 bases removed from V and 1 base from J, the gap between germline ends came to 8 bases.

The rearrangement joins TRBV10-3 to TRBJ1-5, with D maybe TRBD1 (5 bases). V dropped 0 bases and J dropped 4 bases, with 16 bases sitting between them. Germline CDR1 reads ENHRY; CDR2 reads SYGVKD. The CDR3 covers 17 residues. CDR3 residues: CAISESIGGASNQPQHF. In nucleotides, the CDR3 is TGTGCCATCAGTGAGTCGATAGGAGGGGCTTCGAATCAGCCCCAGCATTTT.

As DNA, the CDR3 is TGTGCCAGCAGCTTGGCCAGGGGCAGGGGGCACGGGGAGCTGTTTTTT. Translating gives CASSLARGRGHGELFF. The V and J genes are TRBV5-4 and TRBJ2-2; 8 bases align to TRBD1. The J segment lost 7 bases and the V segment lost 0 bases, leaving 8 bases of the junction unmatched. Germline lookup yields CDR1 SGHNT and CDR2 YYREEE (reference sequence). This CDR3 has 16 residues. The entire variable domain, with the rest obtained from reference TRBV5-4 and TRBJ2-2, is as follows: ETGVTQSPTHLIKTRGQQVTLRCSSQSGHNTVSWYQQALGQGPQFIFQYYREEENGRGNFPPRFSGLQFPNYSSELNVNALELDDSALYLCASSLARGRGHGELFFGEGSRLTVL.

For the CDR3, the DNA is TGTGCCAGCAGTTTTCGACAGTCCATGGGTGAAAAACTGTTTTTT. Translated: CASSFRQSMGEKLFF. The chain couples TRBV28 to TRBJ1-4; D is perhaps TRBD1 (5 bases). The CDR3 runs 15 residues. Germline V gene lookup returns CDR1 MDHEN and CDR2 SYDVKM. V was cut by 3 bases and J by 7 bases, with 15 bases left in between.

This clone was counted once. The CDR3 here is CAWRRAGEYYEQYF. CDR3 DNA sequence: TGTGCCTGGAGGCGGGCGGGGGAATACTACGAGCAGTACTTC. This chain joins TRBV30 and TRBJ2-7; 7 bases match TRBD2. The V segment lost 3 bases and the J segment 3 bases; nucleotides outside the gene matches: 8. The germline gives CDR1 GTSNPN, CDR2 SVGIG (reference sequence). This CDR3 comprises 14 residues.

The V gene is TRBV5-5, the J gene TRBJ2-3; 15 nucleotides align to TRBD2. Trimming cost V 1 base and J 4 bases; bases outside gene matches: 4. The V gene's germline CDR1 is SGHKS and CDR2 YYEKEE (reference sequence). This CDR3 has 17 residues. The CDR3 protein is CASSLRTSGRASDTQYF. CDR3 nucleotides: TGTGCCAGCAGCTTGAGGACTAGCGGGAGGGCCTCAGATACGCAGTATTTT.

V gene TRBV30 combines with J gene TRBJ1-2; tentatively, D is TRBD1 (5 bases). V was trimmed by 5 bases and J by 6 bases, leaving 22 bases between them. The germline gives CDR1 GTSNPN, CDR2 SVGIG (reference sequence). CDR3 size: 15 residues. The CDR3 is CAWVVSGIYWDGYTF. CDR3 nucleotides: TGTGCCTGGGTGGTATCAGGGATTTATTGGGATGGCTACACCTTC.

V usage is TRBV7-9 and J usage is TRBJ2-5, with TRBD1 as a possible D gene (5 bases). The CDR3 is 14 amino acids. Germline loops: CDR1 SEHNR, CDR2 FQNEAQ (reference sequence). V was shortened by 1 base and J by 1 base, with 7 bases between the two germline ends. CDR3 sequence: CASSLGRAQETQYF. In DNA, the CDR3 is TGTGCCAGCAGCTTAGGCAGGGCCCAAGAGACCCAGTACTTC.

The chain has TRBV27 and TRBJ1-2; 8 bases map to TRBD1. Germline values: CDR1 MNHEY, CDR2 SMNVEV (reference sequence). Unmatched junction bases numbered 11, after V lost 1 base and J lost 4 bases. The CDR3 is 17 amino acids. CDR3 DNA: TGTGCCAGCAGTTTATTCCCCCCCCAGGGGGCGCTCTATGGCTACACCTTC. This codes for CASSLFPPQGALYGYTF.